The rows below give T cell receptor beta chains drawn from one sample of a study of T cell changes during pregnancy in multiple sclerosis. Repertoires were generated with immunoSEQ multiplex PCR, while TCRdb's copy carries only in-frame clones and drops some. The sample consists of more than 45,000 clones, 93% of them appearing once. The sequences come from CD8+ T cells from peripheral blood mononuclear cells, collected in the second trimester of pregnancy. The source of these receptors is a female donor with multiple sclerosis, enrolled in a pregnancy study. The CDR3 runs from the conserved cysteine through the conserved F or W. D genes are given only for firm matches. Some rows have no size entry. The others give once, few or many, or a class for an expanded clone.

CDR3 DNA: TGTGCCAGTAGTAAGATGACATCCCATAGCAATCAGCCCCAGCATTTT; CDR3 protein: CASSKMTSHSNQPQHF; clone size: .; CDR3 length: 16; J gene: TRBJ1-5; D gene: .; V gene: TRBV19
CDR3 DNA: TGTGCCAGCAGCGTAGACAGAAACCCCTACGAGCAGTACTTC; CDR3 protein: CASSVDRNPYEQYF; clone size: .; CDR3 length: 14; J gene: TRBJ2-7; D gene: .; V gene: TRBV9
CDR3 DNA: TGTGCCAGCAGTTGGGGGGCTAACTATGGCTACACCTTC; CDR3 protein: CASSWGANYGYTF; clone size: .; CDR3 length: 13; J gene: TRBJ1-2; D gene: .; V gene: TRBV27
CDR3 DNA: TGTGCCAGCAGTAGGACTAGCGGGAGGGATAGGGATACGCAGTATTTT; CDR3 protein: CASSRTSGRDRDTQYF; clone size: .; CDR3 length: 16; J gene: TRBJ2-3; D gene: TRBD2; V gene: TRBV28
CDR3 DNA: TGTGCCAGCAGCCAAGGAGGTGCGGGTCCCTTCAATGAGCAGTTCTTC; CDR3 protein: CASSQGGAGPFNEQFF; clone size: .; CDR3 length: 16; J gene: TRBJ2-1; D gene: .; V gene: TRBV4-2
CDR3 DNA: TGCGCCAGCAGTCCGTTAGAGGGGGGCAATCAGCCCCAGCATTTT; CDR3 protein: CASSPLEGGNQPQHF; clone size: .; CDR3 length: 15; J gene: TRBJ1-5; D gene: .; V gene: TRBV4-1
CDR3 DNA: TGCAGCACCAACTCGAACTTTGAGACAGTCGGAGGGAAAGAGACCCAGTACTTC; CDR3 protein: CSTNSNFETVGGKETQYF; clone size: .; CDR3 length: 18; J gene: TRBJ2-5; D gene: .; V gene: TRBV29-1
CDR3 DNA: TGTGCCACCAGCGAAGGTAGCGGGGATTCCTACGAGCAGTACTTC; CDR3 protein: CATSEGSGDSYEQYF; clone size: once; CDR3 length: 15; J gene: TRBJ2-7; D gene: TRBD2; V gene: TRBV15
CDR3 DNA: TGTGCCAGCAGCTGGCGGGCGAGGCAGGTGATTTACGAGCAGTACTTC; CDR3 protein: CASSWRARQVIYEQYF; clone size: .; CDR3 length: 16; J gene: TRBJ2-7; D gene: .; V gene: TRBV5-8
CDR3 DNA: TGTGCCAGCAGGCCACCACAGAACACCGGGGAGCTGTTTTTT; CDR3 protein: CASRPPQNTGELFF; clone size: .; CDR3 length: 14; J gene: TRBJ2-2; D gene: .; V gene: TRBV9
CDR3 DNA: TGTGCCAGCAGCCTCGGGAGGGGTGGGCAGCCCCAGCATTTT; CDR3 protein: CASSLGRGGQPQHF; clone size: .; CDR3 length: 14; J gene: TRBJ1-5; D gene: .; V gene: TRBV5-8
CDR3 DNA: TGTGCCAGCAGCCTTACTAGCGGGAGCTACAATGAGCAGTTCTTC; CDR3 protein: CASSLTSGSYNEQFF; clone size: .; CDR3 length: 15; J gene: TRBJ2-1; D gene: TRBD2; V gene: TRBV27
CDR3 DNA: TGTGCCAGCAGCTTAGTACAGGGGAACACTGAAGCTTTCTTT; CDR3 protein: CASSLVQGNTEAFF; clone size: .; CDR3 length: 14; J gene: TRBJ1-1; D gene: .; V gene: TRBV7-2
CDR3 DNA: TGTGCCAGCAGCCGGGACAGGGGATACAATGAGCAGTTCTTC; CDR3 protein: CASSRDRGYNEQFF; clone size: once; CDR3 length: 14; J gene: TRBJ2-1; D gene: TRBD1; V gene: TRBV9
CDR3 DNA: TGTGCCAGCAGCTTGGTTTCCCAGGGGGACTATGGCTACACCTTC; CDR3 protein: CASSLVSQGDYGYTF; clone size: .; CDR3 length: 15; J gene: TRBJ1-2; D gene: TRBD1; V gene: TRBV5-6
CDR3 DNA: TGCGCCAGCGCGCGACTAGCGGGAAGCACAGATACGCAGTATTTT; CDR3 protein: CASARLAGSTDTQYF; clone size: .; CDR3 length: 15; J gene: TRBJ2-3; D gene: TRBD2; V gene: TRBV4-1
CDR3 DNA: TGTGCCAGTAGCCCAGGGATTTTACCCTCCTACGAGCAGTACTTC; CDR3 protein: CASSPGILPSYEQYF; clone size: .; CDR3 length: 15; J gene: TRBJ2-7; D gene: .; V gene: TRBV19
CDR3 DNA: TGTGCCAGCAGTTCCTCTGGGGGGGACACTGAAGCTTTCTTT; CDR3 protein: CASSSSGGDTEAFF; clone size: .; CDR3 length: 14; J gene: TRBJ1-1; D gene: .; V gene: TRBV6-5
CDR3 DNA: TGTGCCATCAGTATAGAGAGCTCCTACAATGAGCAGTTCTTC; CDR3 protein: CAISIESSYNEQFF; clone size: .; CDR3 length: 14; J gene: TRBJ2-1; D gene: .; V gene: TRBV10-3
CDR3 DNA: TGCGCCAGCAGCCAAGAGCGTGACAGCGTGCTGGGTGGCTACACCTTC; CDR3 protein: CASSQERDSVLGGYTF; clone size: .; CDR3 length: 16; J gene: TRBJ1-2; D gene: .; V gene: TRBV4-3
CDR3 DNA: TGTGCCAGCAGTCCCGACGGGGGTTGGAACACCGGGGAGCTGTTTTTT; CDR3 protein: CASSPDGGWNTGELFF; clone size: .; CDR3 length: 16; J gene: TRBJ2-2; D gene: .; V gene: TRBV9
CDR3 DNA: TGTGCCAGCAGTTCAACAGCGGTCGGTAGCACAGATACGCAGTATTTT; CDR3 protein: CASSSTAVGSTDTQYF; clone size: .; CDR3 length: 16; J gene: TRBJ2-3; D gene: .; V gene: TRBV2
CDR3 DNA: TGTGCCAGCAGCCCGGGACTGGCACCTAACACCGGGGAGCTGTTTTTT; CDR3 protein: CASSPGLAPNTGELFF; clone size: .; CDR3 length: 16; J gene: TRBJ2-2; D gene: .; V gene: TRBV4-2
CDR3 DNA: TGTGCCAGCAGCGGGGGGGCAGACTACGAGCAGTACTTC; CDR3 protein: CASSGGADYEQYF; clone size: .; CDR3 length: 13; J gene: TRBJ2-7; D gene: .; V gene: TRBV5-5
CDR3 DNA: TGCGCCAGCAGCCAAGCTGTTGGAGACAGGGCAGGCAATGAGCAGTTCTTC; CDR3 protein: CASSQAVGDRAGNEQFF; clone size: .; CDR3 length: 17; J gene: TRBJ2-1; D gene: TRBD1; V gene: TRBV4-3
CDR3 DNA: TGTGCCAGCAGCTTAGCTAGCGGGGGGGGGTACAATGAGCAGTTCTTC; CDR3 protein: CASSLASGGGYNEQFF; clone size: .; CDR3 length: 16; J gene: TRBJ2-1; D gene: TRBD2; V gene: TRBV7-6
CDR3 DNA: TGTGCCAGCAGCTTGGATAGAAAAACTGAAGCTTTCTTT; CDR3 protein: CASSLDRKTEAFF; clone size: .; CDR3 length: 13; J gene: TRBJ1-1; D gene: .; V gene: TRBV5-4
CDR3 DNA: TGTGCCAGCAGCCTCCTGCCGGGACAGTCTAATGAAAAACTGTTTTTT; CDR3 protein: CASSLLPGQSNEKLFF; clone size: .; CDR3 length: 16; J gene: TRBJ1-4; D gene: TRBD1; V gene: TRBV7-9
CDR3 DNA: TGTGGCTCACCCCAGCGGGGCCAGGACAGGGAAACAGATACGCAGTATTTT; CDR3 protein: CGSPQRGQDRETDTQYF; clone size: .; CDR3 length: 17; J gene: TRBJ2-3; D gene: .; V gene: TRBV7-5
CDR3 DNA: TGTGCCATCAGTGCAGCGGGTGGCTCCTACAATGAGCAGTTCTTC; CDR3 protein: CAISAAGGSYNEQFF; clone size: once; CDR3 length: 15; J gene: TRBJ2-1; D gene: .; V gene: TRBV10-3
CDR3 DNA: TGTGCCAGCCCACTCCGGGGTGGACTAGCGGGCACAGATACGCAGTATTTT; CDR3 protein: CASPLRGGLAGTDTQYF; clone size: .; CDR3 length: 17; J gene: TRBJ2-3; D gene: TRBD2; V gene: TRBV2
CDR3 DNA: TGTGCCAGCAGTCTTCTAGCGGTTAGCACAGATACGCAGTATTTT; CDR3 protein: CASSLLAVSTDTQYF; clone size: .; CDR3 length: 15; J gene: TRBJ2-3; D gene: TRBD2; V gene: TRBV7-6
CDR3 DNA: TGTGCCAGCAGCTCCTCCGGGACAGGGGATTTGGGTGGCTACACCTTC; CDR3 protein: CASSSSGTGDLGGYTF; clone size: .; CDR3 length: 16; J gene: TRBJ1-2; D gene: TRBD1; V gene: TRBV7-8
CDR3 DNA: TGTGCCAGTAGTCTGGGGGCGCAGGGGAATGGCTACACCTTC; CDR3 protein: CASSLGAQGNGYTF; clone size: .; CDR3 length: 14; J gene: TRBJ1-2; D gene: .; V gene: TRBV19
CDR3 DNA: TGTGCCAGTAGTACAGGGGGCTGGGAGCCCCAGCATTTT; CDR3 protein: CASSTGGWEPQHF; clone size: .; CDR3 length: 13; J gene: TRBJ1-5; D gene: TRBD1; V gene: TRBV19
CDR3 DNA: TGCAGCGTTCTCCCGGGACAGGGGGTAGGTGAGCAGTTCTTC; CDR3 protein: CSVLPGQGVGEQFF; clone size: .; CDR3 length: 14; J gene: TRBJ2-1; D gene: TRBD1; V gene: TRBV29-1
CDR3 DNA: TGTGCCAGCAGCACCGACAGGGAGGCTGGAAACACCATATATTTT; CDR3 protein: CASSTDREAGNTIYF; clone size: .; CDR3 length: 15; J gene: TRBJ1-3; D gene: TRBD1; V gene: TRBV25-1
CDR3 DNA: TGTGCCAGCAGCCAAGGACTAGCGGGAGCCCTGATCCTATACAATGAGCAGTTCTTC; CDR3 protein: CASSQGLAGALILYNEQFF; clone size: .; CDR3 length: 19; J gene: TRBJ2-1; D gene: TRBD2; V gene: TRBV14
CDR3 DNA: TGTGCCAGCAGCTTAGACCGACTTTCTACGAACACCGGGGAGCTGTTTTTT; CDR3 protein: CASSLDRLSTNTGELFF; clone size: .; CDR3 length: 17; J gene: TRBJ2-2; D gene: .; V gene: TRBV7-9
CDR3 DNA: TGTGCCAGCAGTCCCCGGACAGGGCTGAACACTGAAGCTTTCTTT; CDR3 protein: CASSPRTGLNTEAFF; clone size: .; CDR3 length: 15; J gene: TRBJ1-1; D gene: TRBD1; V gene: TRBV6-1
CDR3 DNA: TGTGCCAGCAGCTTGTCCGGGGTGGACGGCTACACCTTC; CDR3 protein: CASSLSGVDGYTF; clone size: .; CDR3 length: 13; J gene: TRBJ1-2; D gene: .; V gene: TRBV5-4
CDR3 DNA: TGTGCCAGCAGTGACGTGGGCCGGGGAGAGACCCAGTACTTC; CDR3 protein: CASSDVGRGETQYF; clone size: once; CDR3 length: 14; J gene: TRBJ2-5; D gene: .; V gene: TRBV2
CDR3 DNA: TGTGCCAGCAGCTTGAGGGCCCAAACGGAAGCTTTCTTT; CDR3 protein: CASSLRAQTEAFF; clone size: .; CDR3 length: 13; J gene: TRBJ1-1; D gene: .; V gene: TRBV7-6
CDR3 DNA: TGCGCCAGCAGTGATGAGCTGGTCTTCGAGCAGTACTTC; CDR3 protein: CASSDELVFEQYF; clone size: .; CDR3 length: 13; J gene: TRBJ2-7; D gene: .; V gene: TRBV10-2
CDR3 DNA: TGCGCCAGCAGCTTGGTAGCGGGGAGCACAGATACGCAGTATTTT; CDR3 protein: CASSLVAGSTDTQYF; clone size: .; CDR3 length: 15; J gene: TRBJ2-3; D gene: TRBD2; V gene: TRBV5-1
CDR3 DNA: TGCGCCAGCAGTGGACTAGCGGAACCTTACAATGAGCAGTTCTTC; CDR3 protein: CASSGLAEPYNEQFF; clone size: once; CDR3 length: 15; J gene: TRBJ2-1; D gene: TRBD2; V gene: TRBV5-1